This passage covers 22 T cell receptor beta chains from one sample sequenced in a study of technical replicates of blood from several donors. The method was immunoSEQ multiplex PCR; TCRdb's version includes in-frame clones alone and lacks a portion of them. The sample includes 75,000 to 95,000 clones, 75% to 95% seen only once; the top ten take under 0.3%. Sequencing was done on a sample of T cells isolated from PBMCs. These receptors originate from a human donor in good health.

This sequence joins TRBV5-1 and TRBJ2-3, with 8 bases that match TRBD1. The CDR3 is made up of 16 amino acids. V lost 0 bases and J lost 7; bases outside the gene matches: 10. Germline V gene sequence: CDR1 SGHRS, CDR2 YFSETQ. CDR3 sequence: CASSLVVSGGAYTQYF. Here the CDR3 DNA reads TGCGCCAGCAGCTTGGTAGTATCAGGGGGCGCATATACGCAGTATTTT.

The CDR3 sequence is CASSEDTGESQPQHF. The CDR3 bases are TGTGCCAGCAGTGAAGATACAGGGGAGAGTCAGCCCCAGCATTTT. The V gene is TRBV9, the J gene TRBJ1-5; TRBD1 agrees at 7 bases. The CDR3 contains 15 residues. Per germline, CDR1 SGDLS and CDR2 YYNGEE. The V and J ends lost 5 bases and 6 bases, in that order; junction bases with no gene match: 11.

The CDR3 sequence is CASSLGGGRNEKLFF. As DNA, the CDR3 is TGTGCCAGCAGCTTAGGGGGGGGTAGGAATGAAAAACTGTTTTTT. V and J are TRBV7-6 and TRBJ1-4, with D perhaps TRBD1 (5 bases). This CDR3 contains 15 residues. Trimming removed 1 base at V and 5 bases at J, with 11 bases between. CDR1 and CDR2 from the germline V gene are SGHVS and FNYEAQ.

The chain joins TRBV4-1 to TRBJ2-1; possibly TRBD1 for D (7 bases). Germline V gives CDR1 MGHRA, CDR2 YSYEKL. V was cut by 2 bases and J by 7 bases, with 12 bases left in between. CDR3 size: 14 residues. In DNA form, the CDR3 reads TGCGCCAGCAGCCAACCGACAGGGAGGAATGAGCAGTTCTTC. This sequence encodes CASSQPTGRNEQFF.

This chain uses TRBV4-1 with TRBJ2-1; 11 bases map to TRBD1. CDR1 and CDR2 from the germline V gene are MGHRA and YSYEKL. The junction had 11 bases not matched to a gene; V was cut back by 3 bases and J by 7 bases. The CDR3 consists of 17 residues. Written as DNA, the CDR3 is TGCGCCAGCAGCCATCCCCGGACAGGGGGCCGATCAAATGAGCAGTTCTTC. It encodes CASSHPRTGGRSNEQFF.

The chain carries TRBV15 and TRBJ2-5; D remains ambiguous. Germline V gives CDR1 LNHNV, CDR2 YYDKDF (reference sequence). V was clipped by 1 base and J by 4 bases, with 7 bases between them. CDR3 size: 13 residues. The CDR3: CATSRGTGETQYF. The CDR3 coding sequence is TGTGCCACCAGCAGAGGTACGGGAGAGACCCAGTACTTC.

The chain recombines TRBV6-1 with TRBJ2-5; 8 bases are shared with TRBD2. J was trimmed by 1 base and V by 6 bases; bases with no gene match: 4. This CDR3 is built from 14 residues. Germline V gives CDR1 MNHNS, CDR2 SASEGT. CDR3 bases: TGTGCCAGCAGAAAAAGCGGGAGCCAAGAGACCCAGTACTTC. It encodes CASRKSGSQETQYF.

DNA for the CDR3: TGTGCCAGCAGCTTAGCGGGGTATAGCAATCAGCCCCAGCATTTT. This codes for CASSLAGYSNQPQHF. This sequence joins TRBV11-2 and TRBJ1-5, with no clear D. The germline CDR1 and CDR2 sequences are SGHAT and FQNNGV. V lost 1 base and J lost 0, with 7 bases in between. This CDR3 spans 15 amino acids. The entire variable domain, with the rest obtained from reference TRBV11-2 and TRBJ1-5, is as follows: EAGVAQSPRYKIIEKRQSVAFWCNPISGHATLYWYQQILGQGPKLLIQFQNNGVVDDSQLPKDRFSAERLKGVDSTLKIQPAKLEDSAVYLCASSLAGYSNQPQHFGDGTRLSIL.

The rearrangement uses TRBV12-2 and TRBJ1-6. TRBV12-2 is annotated as a pseudogene. CDR3 length: 18 amino acids. CDR3 loop: CASRLPRLVNLYNSPLHF. In nucleotides, the CDR3 is TGTGCAAGTCGCTTACCCCGGTTAGTGAATCTTTATAATTCACCCCTCCACTTT.

This clone has a single count. The CDR3 protein is CASSFQGETQYF. As DNA, the CDR3 is TGTGCCAGCAGCTTCCAGGGCGAGACCCAGTACTTC. The genes are TRBV7-9 and TRBJ2-5, with D tentatively TRBD1 (5 bases). Trimming pared 3 bases from V and 5 bases from J, leaving 7 bases between. The germline gives CDR1 SEHNR, CDR2 FQNEAQ (reference sequence). The CDR3 has 12 residues.

V is TRBV7-6 and J is TRBJ2-7; no definite D call. CDR3 size: 14 residues. The germline V gene encodes CDR1 SGHVS and CDR2 FNYEAQ. Trimming removed 1 base at V and 1 base at J, with 8 bases between. Here the CDR3 reads CASSLDPGSYEQYF. The CDR3 DNA is TGTGCCAGCAGCTTAGATCCAGGATCCTACGAGCAGTACTTC.

The V call is TRBV15, the J call TRBJ1-1; D gene uncertain. CDR3 length: 13 amino acids. Looked up from germline, CDR1 is LNHNV and CDR2 is YYDKDF (reference sequence). The V end was cut by 8 bases, the J end by 1 base, with 11 bases between. The CDR3 loop is CATSPGRNTEAFF. The CDR3 DNA is TGTGCCACCTCCCCGGGAAGGAACACTGAAGCTTTCTTT.

The genes are TRBV2 and TRBJ2-3, with D tentatively TRBD1 (5 bases). The V end lost 6 bases, the J end lost 0 bases, and 10 bases lay between the germline ends. This CDR3 region has 14 residues. Germline lookup yields CDR1 SNHLY and CDR2 FYNNEI. The CDR3 loop is CASRKGISTDTQYF. The CDR3 region has the DNA TGTGCCAGCAGGAAGGGGATTAGCACAGATACGCAGTATTTT. Together with reference TRBV2 and TRBJ2-3, the CDR3 gives the full variable domain: EPEVTQTPSHQVTQMGQEVILRCVPISNHLYFYWYRQILGQKVEFLVSFYNNEISEKSEIFDDQFSVERPDGSNFTLKIRSTKLEDSAMYFCASRKGISTDTQYFGPGTRLTVL.

This chain joins TRBV9 and TRBJ2-2; D is undetermined. The CDR3 is 15 residues long. V lost 0 bases, J lost 0 bases, and 6 bases lay in between. Germline-derived CDR1 and CDR2 are SGDLS and YYNGEE. The CDR3, as DNA: TGTGCCAGCAGCGTAGGAAGCCCGAACACCGGGGAGCTGTTTTTT. This codes for CASSVGSPNTGELFF.

The chain carries TRBV5-6 and TRBJ1-2; 7 nucleotides match TRBD1. Germline V gene sequence: CDR1 SGHDT, CDR2 YYEEEE. The CDR3 length is 15 residues. Trimming removed 4 bases from V and 6 bases from J; junction bases left unmatched: 12. The CDR3 DNA reads TGTGCCAGCAGCCGCTCGACAGGGAGCCTTCATGGCTACACCTTC. It yields the protein CASSRSTGSLHGYTF.

V gene TRBV6-1 combines with J gene TRBJ1-1; 8 bases fit TRBD1. The CDR3 contains 13 residues. V shed 10 bases, J shed 3 bases, and the junction held 7 bases outside the gene matches. Germline values: CDR1 MNHNS, CDR2 SASEGT. CDR3 region: CATWTGLDTEAFF. DNA of the CDR3: TGTGCCACCTGGACAGGGTTGGACACTGAAGCTTTCTTT.

The V call is TRBV10-3, the J call TRBJ1-1; D is uncertain. Germline V gene lookup returns CDR1 ENHRY and CDR2 SYGVKD. The V and J ends lost 4 bases and 4 bases respectively, with 10 bases between them. The CDR3 covers 13 residues. The CDR3 reads CAISVGEVTEAFF. The CDR3 DNA sequence: TGTGCCATCAGTGTTGGGGAGGTCACTGAAGCTTTCTTT.

The chain's CDR3 is CASRREGLAVGTGELFF. Here the CDR3 DNA reads TGTGCCAGCAGGAGAGAGGGACTAGCGGTCGGGACCGGGGAGCTGTTTTTT. The V and J genes are TRBV2 and TRBJ2-2; 11 positions match TRBD2. The V and J ends lost 6 bases and 5 bases, in that order; junction bases with no gene match: 11. The germline CDR1 and CDR2 sequences are SNHLY and FYNNEI. The CDR3 runs 17 residues.

The chain joins TRBV9 to TRBJ1-3, with 7 nucleotides matching TRBD1. This CDR3 region has 14 residues. Germline V gives CDR1 SGDLS, CDR2 YYNGEE. V was pared by 3 bases and J by 2 bases, with 2 bases of the junction left unmatched. CDR3 protein: CASSATGTGNTIYF. The CDR3 DNA sequence: TGTGCCAGCAGCGCGACAGGGACTGGAAACACCATATATTTT.

V and J are TRBV7-9 and TRBJ2-1, with TRBD1 identical over 8 bases. The trim removed 4 bases at V and 4 bases at J, leaving 9 bases unmatched. Looked up from germline, CDR1 is SEHNR and CDR2 is FQNEAQ (reference sequence). The CDR3 sequence is 16 residues long. The DNA of the CDR3 is TGTGCCAGCAGCTCCACCGGGACAGGTACATACAATGAGCAGTTCTTC. Translating gives CASSSTGTGTYNEQFF.

V is TRBV10-1 and J is TRBJ2-3, with a tentative D call TRBD2 (5 bases). V lost 4 bases to trimming and J lost 4 bases, with 12 bases between them. Germline CDR1 reads WNHNN; CDR2 reads SYGVQD (reference sequence). The CDR3 runs 14 residues. The CDR3 DNA is TGCGCCAGCAGTGGAGGGCTCTTCGCAGATACGCAGTATTTT. Its protein is CASSGGLFADTQYF.

CDR3 sequence (DNA): TGTGCCAGCAGTTTAAGTGCAGAATATGGCTACACCTTC. This translates into CASSLSAEYGYTF. The genes are TRBV28 and TRBJ1-2; D gene uncertain. V lost 2 bases and J 5 bases, leaving 9 bases between the germline ends. The CDR3 is 13 amino acids. Per germline, CDR1 MDHEN and CDR2 SYDVKM.